The 21 T cell receptor beta chains below all came from one sample that was sequenced in a study of cytomegalovirus exposure and HLA in healthy donors. Clones were sequenced by immunoSEQ multiplex PCR, and TCRdb holds only the in-frame ones, with some missing. In the table there are about 120,000 clones, around 88% of which are singletons. Sequenced: PBMCs. The receptors derive from a man younger than 35 in good health and CMV-seronegative.

The V gene is TRBV7-2, the J gene TRBJ1-5; D gene uncertain. V was shortened by 3 bases and J by 3 bases, with 9 bases between the two germline ends. Germline CDR1 and CDR2: SGHTA and FQGNSA. There are 14 residues in the CDR3. For the CDR3, the DNA is TGTGCCAGCAGCTTGGGCAGGCCCAATCAGCCCCAGCATTTT. This codes for CASSLGRPNQPQHF.

CDR3 amino acids: CASSPGVKQYF. As DNA, the CDR3 is TGTGCCAGCAGCCCGGGAGTCAAACAGTATTTT. The chain carries TRBV6-5 and TRBJ2-3; a weak D match, TRBD2 (6 bases). Trimming left V 6 bases short and J 12 bases short, with 13 bases between. Per the germline V gene, CDR1 is MNHEY and CDR2 is SVGAGI. The CDR3 is made up of 11 amino acids.

The gene calls are TRBV7-7 and TRBJ1-1; no reliable D call. Germline CDR1 reads SSHAT; CDR2 reads FNYEAQ (reference sequence). Trimming removed 1 base at V and 12 bases at J, with 12 bases between. The CDR3 has 12 residues. CDR3 loop: CASSLGLRFTFF. In nucleotides, the CDR3 is TGTGCCAGCAGCTTAGGCTTGCGGTTCACTTTCTTT.

This rearrangement joins TRBV7-9 to TRBJ2-5; D perhaps matches TRBD2 (5 bases). The CDR3 spans 14 residues. V shed 5 bases and J shed 3 bases, with 13 bases lying between them. Germline lookup yields CDR1 SEHNR and CDR2 FQNEAQ (reference sequence). In DNA, the CDR3 is TGTGCCAGCAGCAACCGGGATGTAGAAGAGACCCAGTACTTC. It yields the protein CASSNRDVEETQYF.

The sample holds one count of this clone. The gene calls are TRBV2 and TRBJ2-3; perhaps TRBD1 as D (5 bases). The V end was cut by 6 bases, the J end by 5 bases, with 18 bases between. The CDR3 is 15 amino acids. CDR1 is SNHLY and CDR2 is FYNNEI in the germline V gene. The CDR3 DNA sequence: TGTGCCAGCAGCTTTGGGGCCAGGGTAGGAGATACGCAGTATTTT. Protein product: CASSFGARVGDTQYF.

The chain combines TRBV7-2 with TRBJ1-2; a possible D gene is TRBD1 (5 bases). The CDR3 totals 13 residues. Per the germline V gene, CDR1 is SGHTA and CDR2 is FQGNSA. V shed 6 bases and J shed 8 bases, with 16 bases lying between them. In nucleotides, the CDR3 is TGTGCCAGCAGAAACCAGGGTACCCCGGGCTACACCTTC. Amino acid sequence: CASRNQGTPGYTF.

The genes are TRBV29-1 and TRBJ1-1; possibly TRBD1 for D (5 bases). This CDR3 has 14 residues. Germline V gene data show CDR1 as SQVTM and CDR2 as ANQGSEA. V shed 0 bases and J shed 0 bases, with 8 bases lying between them. The CDR3 nucleotides read TGCAGCGTTGAAGATTGGGGCTTGAACACTGAAGCTTTCTTT. It is translated as CSVEDWGLNTEAFF.

The genes are TRBV28 and TRBJ2-1; 10 bases are shared with TRBD2. V shed 2 bases, J shed 7 bases, and the junction held 8 bases outside the gene matches. The CDR3 is made up of 16 amino acids. Germline V gene lookup returns CDR1 MDHEN and CDR2 SYDVKM. The CDR3 sequence: CASSLVSGRASNEQFF. The CDR3 DNA reads TGTGCCAGCAGTTTAGTGAGCGGGAGGGCCTCGAATGAGCAGTTCTTC.

The chain carries TRBV11-2 and TRBJ1-4, with D unclear. The CDR3 is 15 amino acids. V lost 4 bases and J 3 bases, leaving 12 bases between the germline ends. The germline V gene encodes CDR1 SGHAT and CDR2 FQNNGV. The CDR3 region has the DNA TGTGCCAGCAGCTCGTCAGCAGGCCCTAATGAAAAACTGTTTTTT. Its translation is CASSSSAGPNEKLFF.

The J gene is TRBJ2-7, the V gene TRBV27, with D tentatively TRBD1 (6 bases). The ends were cut back, 9 bases at V and 4 bases at J, with 16 bases in the middle. Germline V gives CDR1 MNHEY, CDR2 SMNVEV (reference sequence). The CDR3 is 13 amino acids. CDR3 DNA sequence: TGTGCCAGTGGGCCCCTCCAGGGGTACGAGCAGTACTTC. It is translated as CASGPLQGYEQYF.

The J gene is TRBJ2-3, the V gene TRBV4-1; D gene uncertain. Germline V gives CDR1 MGHRA, CDR2 YSYEKL. Trimming left V 4 bases short and J 3 bases short, with 8 bases between. CDR3 size: 13 residues. As DNA, the CDR3 is TGCGCCAGCAGCCCTCGACTTACAGATACGCAGTATTTT. Translated, it gives CASSPRLTDTQYF.

The chain uses TRBV28 and TRBJ2-5, with D perhaps TRBD2 (7 bases). This CDR3 is 14 amino acids long. Germline V lookup: CDR1 MDHEN, CDR2 SYDVKM. Deletions cut 4 bases from V and 5 bases from J, with 14 bases between. The CDR3 loop reads CASSSFGGLETQYF. The CDR3 nucleotides read TGTGCCAGCAGTTCATTCGGGGGGCTGGAGACCCAGTACTTC.

This clone has only a few counts. The chain employs TRBV6-1 and TRBJ2-1, with a tentative D call TRBD1 (6 bases). Germline CDR1 is MNHNS and CDR2 is SASEGT. This CDR3 has 14 residues. The germline V and J ends were trimmed by 4 bases and 8 bases, with 15 bases remaining between them. CDR3 loop: CASSVGRGRDEQFF. The CDR3 DNA reads as TGTGCCAGCAGTGTGGGCAGGGGTCGGGATGAGCAGTTCTTC.

Written as DNA, the CDR3 is TGCGCCAGCAGCTCAGGTTCTACTGAAGCTTTCTTT. Its protein product is CASSSGSTEAFF. This rearrangement joins TRBV4-1 to TRBJ1-1; D not certain. Germline loops: CDR1 MGHRA, CDR2 YSYEKL. The germline V and J ends were trimmed by 5 bases and 5 bases, with 9 bases remaining between them. The CDR3 contains 12 residues.

A word on this clone: The same CDR3 also results from other DNA sequences found in this sample. J is TRBJ2-7 and V is TRBV11-2, with D possibly matching TRBD1 (5 bases). The CDR3 loop spans 12 amino acids. CDR1 is SGHAT, CDR2 FQNNGV, per germline. V lost 4 bases and J 4 bases, leaving 8 bases between the germline ends. CDR3 loop: CASSSAGYEQYF. The CDR3 region has the DNA TGTGCCAGCAGCTCAGCAGGGTACGAGCAGTACTTC.

Only a few counts were recorded for this clone. The chain has TRBV19 and TRBJ1-6, with TRBD1 identical over 8 bases. Per the germline V gene, CDR1 is LNHDA and CDR2 is SQIVND (reference sequence). This CDR3 comprises 13 residues. Unmatched junction bases numbered 3, after V lost 7 bases and J lost 7 bases. The CDR3 protein is CASMDRANSPLHF. In nucleotides, the CDR3 is TGTGCCAGTATGGACAGGGCAAATTCACCCCTCCACTTT.

The genes are TRBV6-1 and TRBJ1-5; 7 bases line up with TRBD1. Unmatched junction bases numbered 13, after V lost 3 bases and J lost 5 bases. Germline CDR1 reads MNHNS; CDR2 reads SASEGT. CDR3 length: 17 amino acids. The CDR3 nucleotides are TGTGCCAGCAGTGACATACGGGGGACAGTGCGGCATCAGCCCCAGCATTTT. Its translation is CASSDIRGTVRHQPQHF.

A few counts support this clone. The rearrangement links TRBV6-5 to TRBJ2-7; 9 bases fit TRBD1. Trimming took 7 bases from V and 7 from J; bases not matched to a gene: 5. Germline CDR1 and CDR2: MNHEY and SVGAGI. The CDR3 spans 12 residues. CDR3 sequence reads: CASTRTGEEQYF. The CDR3 region has the DNA TGTGCCAGCACCCGGACAGGGGAAGAGCAGTACTTC.

The chain couples TRBV2 to TRBJ2-1; 7 positions agree with TRBD2. Germline V gives CDR1 SNHLY, CDR2 FYNNEI. V shed 0 bases and J 3 bases; nucleotides not matched to a gene: 5. The CDR3 contains 16 residues. The CDR3 sequence is CASSEASSGLYNEQFF. CDR3 bases: TGTGCCAGCAGTGAAGCTTCTAGCGGTCTCTACAATGAGCAGTTCTTC.

V gene TRBV18 combines with J gene TRBJ2-2, with a possible D match to TRBD1 (6 bases). CDR3 length equals 16 residues. V was pared by 3 bases and J by 1 base, with 12 bases between. Germline CDR1 reads KGHSH; CDR2 reads LQKENI. CDR3 loop: CASSPRLTGNTGELFF. The CDR3 coding sequence is TGTGCCAGCTCACCGAGGCTGACAGGGAACACCGGGGAGCTGTTTTTT.

The chain employs TRBV19 and TRBJ1-5; 8 bases fit TRBD1. J gave up 7 bases and V 9 bases, and 11 bases lay outside the gene matches. Germline V gives CDR1 LNHDA, CDR2 SQIVND (reference sequence). The CDR3 runs 14 residues. In nucleotides, the CDR3 is TGTGCCAGCTATGGACAGGGTCTGTGGCAGCCCCAGCATTTT. This encodes CASYGQGLWQPQHF.